This TCR beta chain was retrieved from a study of shared clonotypes between healthy human individuals. Whole-study context: A donor's plate count was three for CD4 naive and three for CD4 memory; CD8 naive had two and CD8 memory one. Study findings and constraints: Among donors, the sharing of clonotypes was expected to be influenced by sequencing depth.

As regards this clone: The antigen remains undetermined.

Produced via immunoSEQ multiplex PCR; TCRdb's table is partial and in-frame only. Here the sample spans 2 million to 2.5 million clones, almost 96% being singletons. V dropped 4 bases and J dropped 0 bases, with 8 bases sitting between them. Germline CDR1 SGHTA, CDR2 FQGTGA. The length of the CDR3 is 14 residues. Sequenced sample: naive CD4+ T cells sorted from blood. The subset was: CD45RA+ positively selected. This clonotype was sampled from a man aged 18 to 30 in good health. The chain recombines TRBV7-3 with TRBJ2-3; tentatively, D is TRBD1 (6 bases). CDR3 sequence: CASSSGQSTDTQYF. CDR3 nucleotide sequence: TGTGCCAGCAGCTCTGGACAGAGCACAGATACGCAGTATTTT.